This T cell receptor (beta chain) appears in the sequencing data of a study of T cell changes during pregnancy in multiple sclerosis. Measured with immunoSEQ multiplex PCR; TCRdb has only the in-frame clones, and not every one. Seen here are some 27,000 clones, 89% observed once, and the top ten hold roughly 0.77%. The table lists this clone with a count of one. This receptor was obtained from a female donor with multiple sclerosis, enrolled in a pregnancy study. Sequenced here: CD4+ T cells from peripheral blood mononuclear cells, sampled in the second trimester of pregnancy.

CDR3 amino acids: CASSPGRGGHNEQFF. The CDR3, as DNA: TGCGCCAGCAGCCCCGGGAGGGGGGGCCACAATGAGCAGTTCTTC. V gene TRBV5-1 combines with J gene TRBJ2-1, with TRBD2 identical over 8 bases. Germline CDR1 and CDR2: SGHRS and YFSETQ. This CDR3 has 15 residues. J gave up 5 bases and V 4 bases, and 8 bases lay outside the gene matches.